Following are 5 T cell receptor beta chains from one sample sequenced in a study of neurological immune-mediated disorders. MiXCR, applied by TCRdb to the 5' RACE reads, yields one record per CDR3 protein. The repertoire consists of about 4,800 distinct CDR3 sequences, with less than 25% occurring once and the leading ten covering around 44%. The sequencing input was CD8+ T cells from blood. The receptor set was obtained from a woman aged 55-69 years with HTLV-1-associated myelopathy (HAM/TSP).

This clonotype was recorded many times. The chain joins TRBV7-9 to TRBJ2-3; no clear D gene. Trimming stripped 7 bases from V and 1 base from J, with 9 bases between. CDR3 length: 13 amino acids. Per germline, CDR1 SEHNR and CDR2 FQNEAQ (reference sequence). DNA of the CDR3: TGTGCCAGCATCGGCGACCGCACAGATACGCAGTATTTT. Encoded protein: CASIGDRTDTQYF.

The rearrangement links TRBV20-1 to TRBJ2-7, with D hard to call. Germline V gene sequence: CDR1 DFQATT, CDR2 SNEGSKA (reference sequence). The length of the CDR3 is 11 residues. With 4 bases removed from V and 4 bases from J, the gap between germline ends came to 8 bases. The CDR3 is CSAKALYEQYF. In nucleotides, the CDR3 is TGCAGTGCTAAGGCCCTATACGAGCAGTACTTC.

Within the sample, this clonotype is medium-sized (0.01 to 0.1%). The gene calls are TRBV7-9 and TRBJ2-7; possibly TRBD1 for D (6 bases). V was shortened by 4 bases and J by 4 bases, with 14 bases between the two germline ends. Per the germline V gene, CDR1 is SEHNR and CDR2 is FQNEAQ (reference sequence). The CDR3 has 14 residues. The CDR3 DNA sequence: TGTGCCAGCAGCTCGACAGGAGGCCGGTACGAGCAGTACTTC. Its translation: CASSSTGGRYEQYF.

The chain links TRBV5-6 to TRBJ2-1; the match to TRBD1 covers 7 bases. V was clipped by 5 bases and J by 2 bases; unmatched bases: 10. The CDR3 consists of 16 residues. Germline assignment: CDR1 SGHDT and CDR2 YYEEEE. CDR3 sequence (DNA): TGTGCCAGCAGTTCGTGGACAGGCGCGACCTACAATGAGCAGTTCTTC. Its protein product is CASSSWTGATYNEQFF.

By share, this clonotype counts as large. The gene calls are TRBV3-1 and TRBJ2-1; TRBD2 is a possible D gene (6 bases). Germline lookup yields CDR1 LGHDT and CDR2 YNNKEL (reference sequence). This CDR3 region has 14 residues. V gave up 4 bases and J gave up 6 bases, with 13 bases separating them. DNA of the CDR3: TGTGCCAGCAGCCTCGGGACTGCCGCCAATGAGCAGTTCTTC. This gives the protein CASSLGTAANEQFF.